These T cell receptor beta chains were read from a single sample in a study of blood T cells in healthy people across ages. In TCRdb, the 5' RACE reads were re-called with MiXCR into one record per CDR3 protein. The table includes about a million distinct CDR3 sequences, 45% to 60% detected once. The specimen sequenced was blood. The source of these receptors is a woman aged 55-70 years in good health. Each CDR3 is given with its conserved first and last residue. The order of the fields is J gene, clone size, D gene, V gene, CDR3 protein, CDR3 DNA. A D gene is named only where the DNA matches it firmly. Clone size is given for some rows only: seen once, a few or many times, or a class if the clone is expanded.

j_gene: TRBJ1-2
abundance: -
d_gene: -
v_gene: TRBV27
CDR3aa: CTSSLGGPPYGYTF
CDR3nt: TGTACCAGCAGTCTGGGGGGGCCTCCCTATGGCTACACCTTC

j_gene: TRBJ2-7
abundance: -
d_gene: TRBD2
v_gene: TRBV24-1
CDR3aa: CATSDRGRGGQYF
CDR3nt: TGTGCCACCAGTGATCGGGGACGGGGGGGGCAGTACTTC

j_gene: TRBJ1-2
abundance: -
d_gene: -
v_gene: TRBV3-1
CDR3aa: CASTPSGTGGGYTF
CDR3nt: TGTGCCAGCACCCCCTCCGGAACTGGGGGTGGCTACACCTTC

j_gene: TRBJ1-1
abundance: few
d_gene: -
v_gene: TRBV29-1
CDR3aa: CSVELSWGPRYAFF
CDR3nt: TGCAGCGTTGAACTGAGTTGGGGACCGAGATATGCTTTCTTT

j_gene: TRBJ2-3
abundance: few
d_gene: -
v_gene: TRBV12-3/TRBV12-4
CDR3aa: CASSFIAISTDTQYF
CDR3nt: TGTGCCAGCAGTTTCATAGCGATAAGTACAGATACGCAGTATTTT

j_gene: TRBJ1-5
abundance: -
d_gene: -
v_gene: TRBV12-3/TRBV12-4
CDR3aa: CAGSTHGGSNQPQHF
CDR3nt: TGTGCCGGCAGTACCCACGGGGGTAGCAATCAGCCCCAGCATTTT

j_gene: TRBJ1-1
abundance: -
d_gene: -
v_gene: TRBV4-3
CDR3aa: CASSEEQASNTEAFF
CDR3nt: TGCGCCAGCAGCGAAGAACAGGCCTCGAACACTGAAGCTTTCTTT

j_gene: TRBJ2-6
abundance: many
d_gene: -
v_gene: TRBV7-2
CDR3aa: CASSLGGTGANVLTF
CDR3nt: TGTGCCAGCAGCTTAGGGGGAACTGGGGCCAACGTCCTGACTTTC

j_gene: TRBJ2-1
abundance: few
d_gene: -
v_gene: TRBV20-1
CDR3aa: CSFGAVTVGYNEQFF
CDR3nt: TGCAGTTTCGGGGCGGTTACCGTCGGCTACAATGAGCAGTTCTTC

j_gene: TRBJ2-1
abundance: -
d_gene: -
v_gene: TRBV20-1
CDR3aa: CSARRGTGYNEQFF
CDR3nt: TGCAGTGCTAGACGCGGGACGGGTTACAATGAGCAGTTCTTC

j_gene: TRBJ2-3
abundance: -
d_gene: -
v_gene: TRBV7-7
CDR3aa: CASSLGRASIDTQYF
CDR3nt: TGTGCCAGCAGCTTAGGGCGAGCTAGCATAGATACGCAGTATTTT

j_gene: TRBJ2-5
abundance: few
d_gene: -
v_gene: TRBV7-2
CDR3aa: CASSFGAYKETQYF
CDR3nt: TGTGCCAGCAGCTTCGGAGCGTACAAAGAGACCCAGTACTTC

j_gene: TRBJ2-7
abundance: few
d_gene: -
v_gene: TRBV7-8
CDR3aa: CASNLLGSLYEQYF
CDR3nt: TGTGCCAGCAACCTTTTGGGATCCCTCTACGAGCAGTACTTC

j_gene: TRBJ2-2
abundance: -
d_gene: TRBD1
v_gene: TRBV9
CDR3aa: CASSPTGTGWTGELFF
CDR3nt: TGTGCCAGCAGCCCAACCGGGACAGGGTGGACCGGGGAGCTGTTTTTT

j_gene: TRBJ2-5
abundance: -
d_gene: -
v_gene: TRBV13
CDR3aa: CASSLGYGQETQYF
CDR3nt: TGTGCCAGCAGCTTAGGTTACGGGCAAGAGACCCAGTACTTC

j_gene: TRBJ1-1
abundance: -
d_gene: -
v_gene: TRBV5-1
CDR3aa: CASSLEELGNTEAFF
CDR3nt: TGCGCCAGCAGCTTGGAGGAGTTAGGGAACACTGAAGCTTTCTTT

j_gene: TRBJ2-5
abundance: -
d_gene: -
v_gene: TRBV5-6
CDR3aa: CASSARYRGTQYF
CDR3nt: TGTGCCAGCAGCGCCAGGTATAGAGGGACCCAGTACTTC

j_gene: TRBJ2-3
abundance: -
d_gene: -
v_gene: TRBV28
CDR3aa: CASRDSQNRNTDTQYF
CDR3nt: TGTGCCAGCCGGGACTCCCAAAACCGAAACACAGATACGCAGTATTTT

j_gene: TRBJ2-5
abundance: -
d_gene: -
v_gene: TRBV18
CDR3aa: CASSPTLAIWETQYF
CDR3nt: TGTGCCAGCTCCCCGACCCTAGCGATCTGGGAGACCCAGTACTTC

j_gene: TRBJ1-1
abundance: -
d_gene: TRBD1
v_gene: TRBV28
CDR3aa: CASSLSSVGTEMNTEAFF
CDR3nt: TGTGCCAGCAGTTTATCTAGCGTGGGGACAGAGATGAACACTGAAGCTTTCTTT

j_gene: TRBJ2-3
abundance: -
d_gene: TRBD2
v_gene: TRBV5-6
CDR3aa: CASSLVGTSRYTQYF
CDR3nt: TGTGCCAGCAGCTTGGTGGGGACTAGCCGGTATACGCAGTATTTT

j_gene: TRBJ2-2
abundance: -
d_gene: -
v_gene: TRBV6-6
CDR3aa: CASRGSDTGELFF
CDR3nt: TGTGCCAGCAGGGGGTCGGACACCGGGGAGCTGTTTTTT

j_gene: TRBJ2-7
abundance: few
d_gene: TRBD1
v_gene: TRBV9
CDR3aa: CASSVAGQEIYEQYF
CDR3nt: TGTGCCAGCAGCGTAGCGGGACAGGAAATTTACGAGCAGTACTTC

j_gene: TRBJ2-1
abundance: -
d_gene: -
v_gene: TRBV6-6
CDR3aa: CASGAGLNTNEQFF
CDR3nt: TGTGCCAGCGGGGCGGGACTGAACACCAATGAGCAGTTCTTC

j_gene: TRBJ2-1
abundance: -
d_gene: -
v_gene: TRBV29-1
CDR3aa: CSVVGGDSGTGTVYNEQFF
CDR3nt: TGCAGCGTTGTGGGGGGGGATAGCGGGACAGGCACCGTGTACAATGAGCAGTTCTTC

j_gene: TRBJ2-3
abundance: -
d_gene: -
v_gene: TRBV28
CDR3aa: CASSEGPRPQFRTDTQYF
CDR3nt: TGTGCCAGCAGCGAGGGGCCCCGACCACAATTCCGCACAGATACGCAGTATTTT

j_gene: TRBJ2-3
abundance: -
d_gene: -
v_gene: TRBV10-3
CDR3aa: CAISEGDSPDTQYF
CDR3nt: TGTGCCATCAGTGAAGGGGATTCGCCAGATACGCAGTATTTT

j_gene: TRBJ2-7
abundance: -
d_gene: -
v_gene: TRBV20-1
CDR3aa: CSASEGAGSRIQYF
CDR3nt: TGCAGTGCTAGTGAGGGTGCGGGTTCTCGGATTCAGTACTTC

j_gene: TRBJ2-1
abundance: few
d_gene: -
v_gene: TRBV20-1
CDR3aa: CSARDLGEQFF
CDR3nt: TGCAGTGCTAGAGACCTTGGAGAGCAGTTCTTC

j_gene: TRBJ1-2
abundance: once
d_gene: -
v_gene: TRBV9
CDR3aa: CASSLHGTSLYGYTF
CDR3nt: TGTGCCAGCAGCCTCCACGGGACAAGCTTGTATGGCTACACCTTC

j_gene: TRBJ2-1
abundance: -
d_gene: -
v_gene: TRBV6-2/TRBV6-3
CDR3aa: CASGLANEQFF
CDR3nt: TGTGCCAGCGGGCTAGCCAATGAGCAGTTCTTC

j_gene: TRBJ2-7
abundance: -
d_gene: -
v_gene: TRBV20-1
CDR3aa: CSAKAPGRYEQYF
CDR3nt: TGCAGTGCTAAGGCCCCAGGGCGGTACGAGCAGTACTTC

j_gene: TRBJ2-5
abundance: -
d_gene: TRBD2
v_gene: TRBV24-1
CDR3aa: CATTAAGERNEQYF
CDR3nt: TGTGCCACCACGGCAGCGGGAGAGCGAAATGAGCAGTACTTC

j_gene: TRBJ2-3
abundance: -
d_gene: -
v_gene: TRBV4-1
CDR3aa: CASSQEGGLSTDTQYF
CDR3nt: TGCGCCAGCAGCCAGGAAGGGGGACTGAGCACAGATACGCAGTATTTT

j_gene: TRBJ2-5
abundance: once
d_gene: TRBD2
v_gene: TRBV27
CDR3aa: CASRTSGSKTQYF
CDR3nt: TGTGCCAGCAGGACTAGCGGGAGTAAGACCCAGTACTTC

j_gene: TRBJ2-1
abundance: few
d_gene: TRBD2
v_gene: TRBV2
CDR3aa: CASTTSGRINNEQFF
CDR3nt: TGTGCCAGCACGACTAGCGGGAGGATAAACAATGAGCAGTTCTTC

j_gene: TRBJ2-5
abundance: once
d_gene: -
v_gene: TRBV12-3/TRBV12-4
CDR3aa: CASSLQSGQETQYF
CDR3nt: TGCGCCAGCAGTTTACAGAGCGGCCAAGAGACCCAGTACTTC

j_gene: TRBJ2-5
abundance: -
d_gene: TRBD1
v_gene: TRBV6-2/TRBV6-3
CDR3aa: CASRQRGRETQYF
CDR3nt: TGTGCCAGCAGACAGAGGGGGCGAGAGACCCAGTACTTC

j_gene: TRBJ1-1
abundance: -
d_gene: -
v_gene: TRBV9
CDR3aa: CASSPRRGGTEAFF
CDR3nt: TGTGCCAGCAGCCCCCGGAGGGGCGGCACTGAAGCTTTCTTT

j_gene: TRBJ2-7
abundance: -
d_gene: -
v_gene: TRBV21-1
CDR3aa: CASSSWGPDRPLEQYF
CDR3nt: TGTGCCAGCAGCAGTTGGGGTCCCGACAGGCCTTTGGAGCAGTACTTC

j_gene: TRBJ2-5
abundance: -
d_gene: TRBD2
v_gene: TRBV20-1
CDR3aa: CGASVAGGPSRETQYF
CDR3nt: TGCGGTGCTAGCGTTGCGGGAGGGCCCTCGAGGGAGACCCAGTACTTC